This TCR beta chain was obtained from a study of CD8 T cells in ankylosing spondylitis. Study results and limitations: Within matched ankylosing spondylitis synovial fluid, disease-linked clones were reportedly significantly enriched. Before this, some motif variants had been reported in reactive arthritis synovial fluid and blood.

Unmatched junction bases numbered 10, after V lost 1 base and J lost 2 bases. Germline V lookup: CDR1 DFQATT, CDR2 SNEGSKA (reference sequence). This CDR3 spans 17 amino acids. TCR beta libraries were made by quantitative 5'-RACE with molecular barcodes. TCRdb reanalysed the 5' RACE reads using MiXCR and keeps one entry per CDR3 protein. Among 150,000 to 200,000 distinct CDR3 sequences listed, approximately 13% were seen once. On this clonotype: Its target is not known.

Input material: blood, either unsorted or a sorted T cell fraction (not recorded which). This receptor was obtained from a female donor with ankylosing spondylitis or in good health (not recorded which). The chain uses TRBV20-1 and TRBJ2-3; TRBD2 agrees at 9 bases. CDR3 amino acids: CSARAASGNWVTDTQYF. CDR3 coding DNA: TGCAGTGCTAGAGCGGCTAGCGGGAACTGGGTCACAGATACGCAGTATTTT.